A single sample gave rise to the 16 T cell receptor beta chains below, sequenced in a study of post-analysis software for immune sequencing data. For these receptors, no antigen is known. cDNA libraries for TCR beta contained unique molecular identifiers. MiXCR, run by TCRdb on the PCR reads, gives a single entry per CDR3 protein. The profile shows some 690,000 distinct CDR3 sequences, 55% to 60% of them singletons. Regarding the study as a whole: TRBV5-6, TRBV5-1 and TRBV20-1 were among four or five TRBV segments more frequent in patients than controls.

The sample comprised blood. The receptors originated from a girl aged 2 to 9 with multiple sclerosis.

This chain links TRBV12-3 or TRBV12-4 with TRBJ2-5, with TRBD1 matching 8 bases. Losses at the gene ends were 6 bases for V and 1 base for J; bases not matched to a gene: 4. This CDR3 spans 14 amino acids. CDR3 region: CASSSRGLQETQYF. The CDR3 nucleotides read TGTGCCAGCAGCAGCAGGGGGCTCCAAGAGACCCAGTACTTC.

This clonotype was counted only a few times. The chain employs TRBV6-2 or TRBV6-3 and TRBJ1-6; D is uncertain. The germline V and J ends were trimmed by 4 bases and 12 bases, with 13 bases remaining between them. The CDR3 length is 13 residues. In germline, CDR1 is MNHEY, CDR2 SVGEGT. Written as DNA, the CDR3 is TGTGCCAGCAGTTCCTTTGAGGTCGAACCCCTCCACTTT. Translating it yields CASSSFEVEPLHF.

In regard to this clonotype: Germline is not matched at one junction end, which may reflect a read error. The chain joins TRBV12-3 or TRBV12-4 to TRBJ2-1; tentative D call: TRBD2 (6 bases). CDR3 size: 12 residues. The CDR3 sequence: CAGRLEGGEQFF. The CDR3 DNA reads TGTGCCGGCAGATTGGAGGGAGGTGAGCAGTTCTTC.

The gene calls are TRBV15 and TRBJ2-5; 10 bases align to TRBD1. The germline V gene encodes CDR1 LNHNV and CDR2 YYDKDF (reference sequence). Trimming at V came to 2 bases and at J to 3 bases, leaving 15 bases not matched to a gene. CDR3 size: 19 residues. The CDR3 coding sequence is TGTGCCACCAGCAGACGAGGGACGCCGGGACAGGGGTTAAAAGAGACCCAGTACTTC. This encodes CATSRRGTPGQGLKETQYF.

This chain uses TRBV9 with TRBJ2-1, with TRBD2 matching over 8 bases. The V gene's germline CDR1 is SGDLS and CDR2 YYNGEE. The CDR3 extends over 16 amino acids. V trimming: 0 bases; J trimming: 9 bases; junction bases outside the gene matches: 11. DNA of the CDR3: TGTGCCAGCAGCGTAGCTATCTTGCGGGAGGATAGTGAGCAGTTCTTC. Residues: CASSVAILREDSEQFF.

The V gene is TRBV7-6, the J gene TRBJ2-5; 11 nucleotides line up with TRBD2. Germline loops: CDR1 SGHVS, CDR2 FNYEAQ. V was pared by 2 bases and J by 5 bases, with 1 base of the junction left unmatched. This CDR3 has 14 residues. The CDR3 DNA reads TGTGCCAGCAGCTTACGGACTAGCGGGGAGACCCAGTACTTC. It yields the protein CASSLRTSGETQYF.

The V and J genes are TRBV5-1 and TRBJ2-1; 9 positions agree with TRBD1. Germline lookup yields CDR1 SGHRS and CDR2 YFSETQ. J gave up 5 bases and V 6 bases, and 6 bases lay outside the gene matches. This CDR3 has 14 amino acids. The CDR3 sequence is CASTSDRGHNEQFF. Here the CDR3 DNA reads TGCGCCAGCACCTCGGACAGGGGACACAATGAGCAGTTCTTC.

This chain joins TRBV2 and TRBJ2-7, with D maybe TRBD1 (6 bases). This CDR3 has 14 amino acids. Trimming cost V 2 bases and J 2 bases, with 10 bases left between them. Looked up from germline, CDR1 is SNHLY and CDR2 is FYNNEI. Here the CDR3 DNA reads TGTGCCAGCAGTGAACAGGGGCCTACCTACGAGCAGTACTTC. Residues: CASSEQGPTYEQYF.

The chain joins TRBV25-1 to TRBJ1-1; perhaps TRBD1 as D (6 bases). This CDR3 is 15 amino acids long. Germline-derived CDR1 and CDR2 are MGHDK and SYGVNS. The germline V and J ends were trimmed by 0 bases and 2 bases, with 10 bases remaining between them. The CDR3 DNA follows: TGTGCCAGCAGTGAATATGGGGGCACCAACACTGAAGCTTTCTTT. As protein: CASSEYGGTNTEAFF.

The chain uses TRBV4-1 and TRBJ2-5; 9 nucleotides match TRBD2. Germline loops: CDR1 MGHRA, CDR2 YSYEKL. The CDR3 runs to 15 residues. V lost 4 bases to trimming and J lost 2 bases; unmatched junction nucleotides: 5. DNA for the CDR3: TGCGCCAGCAGCCGGGGACTAGCAGAACAAGAGACCCAGTACTTC. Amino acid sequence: CASSRGLAEQETQYF.

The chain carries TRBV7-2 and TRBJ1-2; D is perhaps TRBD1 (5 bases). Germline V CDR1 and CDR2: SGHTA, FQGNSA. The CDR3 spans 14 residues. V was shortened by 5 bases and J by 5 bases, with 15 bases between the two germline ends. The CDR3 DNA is TGTGCCAGCAGCCGTGTGGGGGTTGATTATGGCTACACCTTC. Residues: CASSRVGVDYGYTF.

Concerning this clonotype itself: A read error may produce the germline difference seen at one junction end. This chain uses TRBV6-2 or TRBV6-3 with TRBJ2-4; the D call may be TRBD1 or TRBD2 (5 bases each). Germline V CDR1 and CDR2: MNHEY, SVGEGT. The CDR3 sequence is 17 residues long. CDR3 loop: CASSYPGTRLAKNIRYF. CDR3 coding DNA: TGTGCCAGCAGTTACCCAGGGACGCGCCTAGCCAAAAACATTCGGTACTTC.

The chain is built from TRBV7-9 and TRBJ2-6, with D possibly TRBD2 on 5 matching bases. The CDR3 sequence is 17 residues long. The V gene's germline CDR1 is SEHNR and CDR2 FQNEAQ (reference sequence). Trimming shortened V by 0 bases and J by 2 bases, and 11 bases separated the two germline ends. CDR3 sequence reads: CASSLAWESAGANVLTF. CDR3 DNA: TGTGCCAGCAGCTTAGCGTGGGAGTCCGCTGGGGCCAACGTCCTGACTTTC.

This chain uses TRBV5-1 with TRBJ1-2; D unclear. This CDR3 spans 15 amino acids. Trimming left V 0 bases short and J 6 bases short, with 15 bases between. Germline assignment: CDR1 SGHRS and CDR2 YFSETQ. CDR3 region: CASSLATSGGNGYTF. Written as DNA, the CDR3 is TGCGCCAGCAGCTTGGCCACCTCCGGCGGAAATGGCTACACCTTC. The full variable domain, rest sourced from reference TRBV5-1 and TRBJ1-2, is KAGVTQTPRYLIKTRGQQVTLSCSPISGHRSVSWYQQTPGQGLQFLFEYFSETQRNKGNFPGRFSGRQFSNSRSEMNVSTLELGDSALYLCASSLATSGGNGYTFGSGTRLTVV.

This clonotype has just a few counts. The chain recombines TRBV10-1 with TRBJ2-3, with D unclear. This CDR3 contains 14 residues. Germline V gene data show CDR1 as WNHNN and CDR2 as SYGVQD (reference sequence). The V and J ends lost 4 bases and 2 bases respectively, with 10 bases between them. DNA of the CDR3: TGCGCCAGCAGTGTGAACGGTGTCACAGATACGCAGTATTTT. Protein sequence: CASSVNGVTDTQYF.

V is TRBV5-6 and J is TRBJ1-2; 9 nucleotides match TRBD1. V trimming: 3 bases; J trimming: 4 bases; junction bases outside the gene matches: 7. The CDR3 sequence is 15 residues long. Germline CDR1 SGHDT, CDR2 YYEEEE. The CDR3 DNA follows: TGTGCCAGCAGCTATACCGGGACAGGGCGCTATGGCTACACCTTC. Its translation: CASSYTGTGRYGYTF.